This T cell receptor (beta chain) is from a study of blood T cell repertoires in COVID-19. Study-wide context: The United States, Italy and Spain were the sources of the acute and convalescent COVID-19 samples. In each case, the material was cDNA or gDNA derived from T cells, B-cell-depleted T cells, or PBMCs.

In the original processing: Amplified reference gene primers provided the basis for estimating nucleated cell counts. Clones were read by immunoSEQ multiplex PCR, and TCRdb kept only the in-frame ones, dropping some. The V and J calls and the clone size are those of that table, but D and trimming were determined from the DNA. This sample has around 290,000 clones, with 91% found just once. Patients in Seattle were enrolled during active infection, then followed longitudinally. This TCR was sampled from a woman in her 30s with COVID-19, enrolled during active disease. Sequencing input: peripheral blood.

For the CDR3, the DNA is TGTGCCACTAAGGACAGCCATAGCAATCAGCCCCAGCATTTT. This gives the protein CATKDSHSNQPQHF. This sequence joins TRBV2 and TRBJ1-5; possible D gene TRBD1, 6 bases. Deletions cut 10 bases from V and 0 bases from J, with 13 bases between. The CDR3 extends over 14 amino acids. CDR1 is SNHLY and CDR2 is FYNNEI in the germline V gene.